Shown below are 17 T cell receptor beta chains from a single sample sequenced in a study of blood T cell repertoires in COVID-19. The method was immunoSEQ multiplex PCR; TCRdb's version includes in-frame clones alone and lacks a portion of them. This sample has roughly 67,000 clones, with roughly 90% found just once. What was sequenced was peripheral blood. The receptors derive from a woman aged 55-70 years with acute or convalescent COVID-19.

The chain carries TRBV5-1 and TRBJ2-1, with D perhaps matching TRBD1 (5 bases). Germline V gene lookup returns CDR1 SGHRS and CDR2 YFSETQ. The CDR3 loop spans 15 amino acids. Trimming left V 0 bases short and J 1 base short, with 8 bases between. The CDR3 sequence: CASSLVRGSYNEQFF. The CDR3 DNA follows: TGCGCCAGCAGCTTGGTAAGGGGATCCTACAATGAGCAGTTCTTC.

The CDR3 DNA reads TGTGCCAGCAGCCAAGATGGGACTAGGGAGACCCAGTACTTC. Translating it yields CASSQDGTRETQYF. This chain links TRBV3-1 (or the pseudogene TRBV3-2) with TRBJ2-5; 8 nucleotides line up with TRBD2. The germline gives CDR1 LGHDT, CDR2 YNNKEL (reference sequence). This CDR3 has 14 amino acids. J lost 5 bases, V lost 0 bases, and 2 bases had no gene match.

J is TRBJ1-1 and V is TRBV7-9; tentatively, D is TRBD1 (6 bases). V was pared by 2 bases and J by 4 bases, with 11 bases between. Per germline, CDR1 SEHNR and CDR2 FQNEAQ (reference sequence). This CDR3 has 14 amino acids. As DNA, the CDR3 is TGTGCCAGCAGCTTAAAGGGGGGGAGCACTGAAGCTTTCTTT. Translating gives CASSLKGGSTEAFF.

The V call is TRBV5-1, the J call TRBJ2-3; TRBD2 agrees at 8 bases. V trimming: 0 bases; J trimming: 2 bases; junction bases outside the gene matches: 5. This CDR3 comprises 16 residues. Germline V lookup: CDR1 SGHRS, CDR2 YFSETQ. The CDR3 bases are TGCGCCAGCAGCTTGGCGGGAGCGGGAGCCACAGATACGCAGTATTTT. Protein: CASSLAGAGATDTQYF.

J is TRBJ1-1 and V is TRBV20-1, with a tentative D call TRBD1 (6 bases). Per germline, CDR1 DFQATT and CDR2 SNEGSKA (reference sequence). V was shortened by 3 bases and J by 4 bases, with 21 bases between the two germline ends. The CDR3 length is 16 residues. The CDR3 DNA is TGCAGTGCTAGTTCACAGGGTTCTCCCTTGGGCACTGAAGCTTTCTTT. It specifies CSASSQGSPLGTEAFF.

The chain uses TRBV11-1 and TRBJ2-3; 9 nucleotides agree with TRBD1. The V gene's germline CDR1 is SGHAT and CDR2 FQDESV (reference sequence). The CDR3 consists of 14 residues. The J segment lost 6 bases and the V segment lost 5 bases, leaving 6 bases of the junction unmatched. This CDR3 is CASSRGQGLDTQYF. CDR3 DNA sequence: TGTGCCAGCAGCCGCGGACAGGGGCTCGATACGCAGTATTTT.

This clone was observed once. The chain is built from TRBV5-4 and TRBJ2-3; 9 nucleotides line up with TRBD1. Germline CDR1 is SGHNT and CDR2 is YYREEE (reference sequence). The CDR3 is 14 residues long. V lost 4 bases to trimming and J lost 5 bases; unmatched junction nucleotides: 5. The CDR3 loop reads CASSQRQGVDTQYF. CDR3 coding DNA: TGTGCCAGCAGCCAAAGACAGGGGGTAGATACGCAGTATTTT.

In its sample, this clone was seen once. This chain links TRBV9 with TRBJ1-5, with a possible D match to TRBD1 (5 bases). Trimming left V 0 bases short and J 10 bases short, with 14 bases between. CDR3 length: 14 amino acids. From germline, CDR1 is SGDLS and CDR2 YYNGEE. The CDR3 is CASSVGQPSEPQHF. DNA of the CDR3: TGTGCCAGCAGCGTAGGACAGCCGTCGGAACCCCAGCATTTT.

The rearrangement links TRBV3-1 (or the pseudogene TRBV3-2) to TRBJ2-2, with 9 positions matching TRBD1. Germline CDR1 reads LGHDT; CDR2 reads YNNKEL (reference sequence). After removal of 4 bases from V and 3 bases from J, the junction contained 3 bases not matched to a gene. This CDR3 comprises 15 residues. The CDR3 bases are TGTGCCAGCAGCCTCCGGGACAGGGACACCGGGGAGCTGTTTTTT. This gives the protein CASSLRDRDTGELFF.

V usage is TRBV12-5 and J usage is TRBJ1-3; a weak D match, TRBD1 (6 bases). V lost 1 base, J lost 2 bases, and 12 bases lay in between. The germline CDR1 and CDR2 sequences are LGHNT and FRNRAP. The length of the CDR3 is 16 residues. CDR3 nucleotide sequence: TGTGCTAGTGGTTTGGGTACAGGGATCGCTGGAAACACCATATATTTT. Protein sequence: CASGLGTGIAGNTIYF. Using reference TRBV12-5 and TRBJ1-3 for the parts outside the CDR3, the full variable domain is DARVTQTPRHKVTEMGQEVTMRCQPILGHNTVFWYRQTMMQGLELLAYFRNRAPLDDSGMPKDRFSAEMPDATLATLKIQPSEPRDSAVYFCASGLGTGIAGNTIYFGEGSWLTVV.

CDR3 nucleotide sequence: TGTGCCATCAGTGAGTCCGATCTAAGCTCCTATAATTCACCCCTCCACTTT. Protein sequence: CAISESDLSSYNSPLHF. The chain links TRBV10-3 to TRBJ1-6, with no clear D. V was pared by 0 bases and J by 0 bases, with 9 bases between. Looked up from germline, CDR1 is ENHRY and CDR2 is SYGVKD. CDR3 size: 17 residues.

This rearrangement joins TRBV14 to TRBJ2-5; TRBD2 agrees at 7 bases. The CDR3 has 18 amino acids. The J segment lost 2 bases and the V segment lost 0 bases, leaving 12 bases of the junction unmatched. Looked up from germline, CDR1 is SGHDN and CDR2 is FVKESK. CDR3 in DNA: TGTGCCAGCAGCCAAGATTCGGGAGGAAAAAAGGGGCAAGAGACCCAGTACTTC. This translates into CASSQDSGGKKGQETQYF.

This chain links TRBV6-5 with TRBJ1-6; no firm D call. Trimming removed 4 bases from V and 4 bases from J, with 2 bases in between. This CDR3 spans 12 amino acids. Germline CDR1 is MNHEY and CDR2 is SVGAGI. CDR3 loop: CASSSYNSPLHF. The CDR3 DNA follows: TGTGCCAGCAGTTCGTATAATTCACCCCTCCACTTT.

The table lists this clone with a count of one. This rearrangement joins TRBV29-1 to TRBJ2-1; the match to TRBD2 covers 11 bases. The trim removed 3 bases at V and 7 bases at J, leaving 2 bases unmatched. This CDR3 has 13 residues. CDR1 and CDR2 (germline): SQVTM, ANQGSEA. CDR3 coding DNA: TGCAGCGTTGACCGACTAGCGGGGAATGAGCAGTTCTTC. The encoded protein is CSVDRLAGNEQFF.

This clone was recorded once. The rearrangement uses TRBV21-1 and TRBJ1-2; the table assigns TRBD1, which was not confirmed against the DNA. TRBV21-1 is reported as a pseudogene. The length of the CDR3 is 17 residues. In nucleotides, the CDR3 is TGTGCCAGCAGCAAAGCGGACAGGCTCTACTCTAACTATGGCTACACCTTC. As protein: CASSKADRLYSNYGYTF.

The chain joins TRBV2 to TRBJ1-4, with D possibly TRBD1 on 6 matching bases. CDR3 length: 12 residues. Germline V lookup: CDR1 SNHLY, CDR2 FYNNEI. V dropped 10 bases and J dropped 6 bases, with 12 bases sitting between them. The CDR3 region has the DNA TGTGCCACCGCTAACAGGGATGAAAAACTGTTTTTT. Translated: CATANRDEKLFF.

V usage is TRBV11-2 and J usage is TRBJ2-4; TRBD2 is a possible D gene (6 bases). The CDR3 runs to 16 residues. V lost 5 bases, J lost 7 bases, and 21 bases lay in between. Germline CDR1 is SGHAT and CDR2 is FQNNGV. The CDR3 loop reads CASSAGLLSGRNIQYF. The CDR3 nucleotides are TGTGCCAGCAGCGCGGGCCTACTGAGCGGGCGGAACATTCAGTACTTC. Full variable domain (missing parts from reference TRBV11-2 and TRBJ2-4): EAGVAQSPRYKIIEKRQSVAFWCNPISGHATLYWYQQILGQGPKLLIQFQNNGVVDDSQLPKDRFSAERLKGVDSTLKIQPAKLEDSAVYLCASSAGLLSGRNIQYFGAGTRLSVL.